Detailed here is one TCR beta chain. What it binds is not known. The data belong to a study of cytomegalovirus exposure and HLA in healthy donors. The data were produced by immunoSEQ multiplex PCR, yet TCRdb's version contains in-frame clones alone and is incomplete. Among about 64,000 clones listed, roughly 89% were seen once. The donors were in the roughly 130-subject validation cohort, distinct from the approximately 610-subject first cohort. This CDR3 region has 17 residues. Unmatched junction bases numbered 11, after V lost 1 base and J lost 5 bases. Germline V gene data show CDR1 as SGHRS and CDR2 as YFSETQ. Findings and caveats of the study: The investigators catalogued 160 or so TCR beta chains as cytomegalovirus-associated. A later analysis found first-cohort TCR clusters tended to co-occur in the 90 to 150 validation repertoires.

The sample was PBMCs. This TCR was recovered from a woman aged 18-29 years in good health and CMV-seronegative. The chain carries TRBV5-1 and TRBJ2-2; 7 bases agree with TRBD1. DNA of the CDR3: TGCGCCAGCAGCTTGACCATGACAGGGCTTCGGACCGGGGAGCTGTTTTTT. It is translated as CASSLTMTGLRTGELFF.